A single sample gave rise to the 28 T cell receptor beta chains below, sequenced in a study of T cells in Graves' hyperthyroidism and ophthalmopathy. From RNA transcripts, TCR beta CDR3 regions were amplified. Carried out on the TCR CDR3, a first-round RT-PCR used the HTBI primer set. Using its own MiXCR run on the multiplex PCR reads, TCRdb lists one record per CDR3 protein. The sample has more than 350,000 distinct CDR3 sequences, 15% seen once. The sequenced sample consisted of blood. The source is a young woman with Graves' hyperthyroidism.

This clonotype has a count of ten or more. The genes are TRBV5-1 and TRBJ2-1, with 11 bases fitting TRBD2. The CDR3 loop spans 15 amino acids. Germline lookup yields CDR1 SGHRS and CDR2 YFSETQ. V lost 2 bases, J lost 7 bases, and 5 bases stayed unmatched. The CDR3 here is CASSFTSGSINEQFF. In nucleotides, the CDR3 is TGCGCCAGCAGCTTCACTAGCGGGAGTATTAATGAGCAGTTCTTC.

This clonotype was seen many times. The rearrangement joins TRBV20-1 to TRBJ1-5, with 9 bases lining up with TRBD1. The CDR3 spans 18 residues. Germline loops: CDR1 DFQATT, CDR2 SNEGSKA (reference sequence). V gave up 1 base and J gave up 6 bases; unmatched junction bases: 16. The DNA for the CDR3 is TGCAGTGCTAGAGTCCTCCGGGGACAGGGCATCGTTGGTCAGCCCCAGCATTTT. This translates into CSARVLRGQGIVGQPQHF.

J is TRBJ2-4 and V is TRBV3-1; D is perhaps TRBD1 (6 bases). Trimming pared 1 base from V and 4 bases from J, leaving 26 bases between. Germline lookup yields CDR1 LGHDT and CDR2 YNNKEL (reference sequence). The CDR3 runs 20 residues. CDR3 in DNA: TGTGCCAGCAGCCAAGTTACGAGACAGGACACCCCAGGGGCTAAAAACATTCAGTACTTC. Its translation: CASSQVTRQDTPGAKNIQYF.

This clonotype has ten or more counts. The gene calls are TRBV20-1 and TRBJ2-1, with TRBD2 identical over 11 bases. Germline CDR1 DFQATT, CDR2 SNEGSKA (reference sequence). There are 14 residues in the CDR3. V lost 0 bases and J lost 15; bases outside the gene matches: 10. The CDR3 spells CSARDPTSGRVPFF. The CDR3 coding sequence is TGCAGTGCTAGAGACCCAACTAGCGGGAGAGTTCCGTTCTTC.

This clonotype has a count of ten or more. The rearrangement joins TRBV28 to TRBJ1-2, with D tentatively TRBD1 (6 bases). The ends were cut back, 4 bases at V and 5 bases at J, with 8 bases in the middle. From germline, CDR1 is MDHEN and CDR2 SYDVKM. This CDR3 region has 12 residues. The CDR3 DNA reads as TGTGCCAGCAGTTCGCAGGGGTATGGCTACACCTTC. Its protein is CASSSQGYGYTF.

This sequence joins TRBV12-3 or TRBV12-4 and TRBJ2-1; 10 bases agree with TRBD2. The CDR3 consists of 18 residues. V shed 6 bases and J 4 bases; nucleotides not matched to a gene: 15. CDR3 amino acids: CASSPRGASGSPYNEQFF. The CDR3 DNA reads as TGTGCCAGCAGCCCGCGAGGAGCTAGCGGGAGCCCGTACAATGAGCAGTTCTTC.

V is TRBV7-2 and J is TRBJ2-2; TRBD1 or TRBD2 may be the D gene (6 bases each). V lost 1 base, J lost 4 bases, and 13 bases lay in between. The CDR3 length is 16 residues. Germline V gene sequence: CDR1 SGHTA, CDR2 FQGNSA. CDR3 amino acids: CASSLEGGKVTGELFF. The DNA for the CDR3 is TGTGCCAGCAGCTTAGAAGGGGGGAAGGTCACCGGGGAGCTGTTTTTT.

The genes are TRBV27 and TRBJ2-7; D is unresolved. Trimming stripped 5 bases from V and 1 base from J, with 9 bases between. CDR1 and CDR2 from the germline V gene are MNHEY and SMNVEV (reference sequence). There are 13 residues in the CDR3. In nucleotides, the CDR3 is TGTGCCAGCAGTACCCTAATTTCCTACGAGCAGTACTTC. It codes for CASSTLISYEQYF.

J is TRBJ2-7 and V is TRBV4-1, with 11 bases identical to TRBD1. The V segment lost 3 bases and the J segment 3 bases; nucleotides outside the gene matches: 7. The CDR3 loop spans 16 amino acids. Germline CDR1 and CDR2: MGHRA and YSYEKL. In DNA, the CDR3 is TGCGCCAGCAGCCAGGCCGGGACAGGGGGATACTACGAGCAGTACTTC. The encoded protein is CASSQAGTGGYYEQYF.

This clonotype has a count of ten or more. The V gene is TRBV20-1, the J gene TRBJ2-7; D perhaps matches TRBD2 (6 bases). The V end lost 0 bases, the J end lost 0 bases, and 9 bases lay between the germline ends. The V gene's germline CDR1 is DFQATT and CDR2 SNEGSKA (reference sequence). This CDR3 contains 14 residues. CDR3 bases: TGCAGTGCTAGAGATGGGAGGAGCTCCTACGAGCAGTACTTC. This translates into CSARDGRSSYEQYF.

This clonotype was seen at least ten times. DNA of the CDR3: TGCGCCAGCAGCGCGACCCGGGACGGCGGTCTCTACGAGCAGTACTTC. Protein sequence: CASSATRDGGLYEQYF. The chain is built from TRBV5-1 and TRBJ2-7; perhaps D is TRBD1 or TRBD2 (5 bases each). V lost 4 bases to trimming and J lost 3 bases, with 20 bases between them. The CDR3 has 16 amino acids. Per the germline V gene, CDR1 is SGHRS and CDR2 is YFSETQ.

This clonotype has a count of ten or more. The CDR3 DNA follows: TGTGCCAGCAGTTTTAGAGATTTTGGCACAGATACGCAGTATTTT. Translation gives CASSFRDFGTDTQYF. The chain employs TRBV28 and TRBJ2-3; no firm D call. The CDR3 totals 15 residues. Trimming shortened V by 3 bases and J by 1 base, and 11 bases separated the two germline ends. The germline gives CDR1 MDHEN, CDR2 SYDVKM.

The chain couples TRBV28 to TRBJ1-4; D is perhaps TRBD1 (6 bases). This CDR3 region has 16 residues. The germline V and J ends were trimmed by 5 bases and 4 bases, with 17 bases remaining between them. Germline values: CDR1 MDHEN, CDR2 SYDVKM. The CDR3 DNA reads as TGTGCCAGCAGTCTCAGGGGATTGCGCCTTAATGAAAAACTGTTTTTT. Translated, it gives CASSLRGLRLNEKLFF.

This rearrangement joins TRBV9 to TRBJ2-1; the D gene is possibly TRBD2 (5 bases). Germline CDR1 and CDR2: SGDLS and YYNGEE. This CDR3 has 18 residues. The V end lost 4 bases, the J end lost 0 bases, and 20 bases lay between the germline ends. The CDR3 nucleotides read TGTGCCAGCAGCTCTCCACTTAGCGTGGGTAGCTCCTACAATGAGCAGTTCTTC. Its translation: CASSSPLSVGSSYNEQFF.

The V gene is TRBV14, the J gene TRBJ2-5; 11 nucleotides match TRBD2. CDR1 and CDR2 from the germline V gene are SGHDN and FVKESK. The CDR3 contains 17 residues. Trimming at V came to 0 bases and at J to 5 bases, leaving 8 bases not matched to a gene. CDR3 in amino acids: CASSQDHLAGGPETQYF. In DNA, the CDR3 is TGTGCCAGCAGCCAAGATCATCTAGCGGGAGGCCCCGAGACCCAGTACTTC.

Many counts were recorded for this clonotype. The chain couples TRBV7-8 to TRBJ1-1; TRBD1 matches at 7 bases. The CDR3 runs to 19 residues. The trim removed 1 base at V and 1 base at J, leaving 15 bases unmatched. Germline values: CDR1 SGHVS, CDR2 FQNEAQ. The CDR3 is CASSLGVGRQGRGNTEAFF. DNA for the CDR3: TGTGCCAGCAGCTTAGGCGTAGGGAGACAGGGCCGAGGGAACACTGAAGCTTTCTTT.

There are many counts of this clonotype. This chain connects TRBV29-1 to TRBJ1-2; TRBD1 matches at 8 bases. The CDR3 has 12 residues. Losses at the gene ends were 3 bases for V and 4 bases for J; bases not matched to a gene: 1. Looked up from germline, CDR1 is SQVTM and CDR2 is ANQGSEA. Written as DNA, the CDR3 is TGCAGCGTTGATACAGGGGGCTATGGCTACACCTTC. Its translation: CSVDTGGYGYTF.

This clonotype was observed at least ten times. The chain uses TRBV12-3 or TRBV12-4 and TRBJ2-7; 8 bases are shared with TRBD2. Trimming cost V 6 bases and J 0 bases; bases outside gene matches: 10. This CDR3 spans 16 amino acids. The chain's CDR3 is CASSNTLAELSYEQYF. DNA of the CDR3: TGTGCCAGCAGCAATACACTAGCGGAACTCTCCTACGAGCAGTACTTC.

The CDR3 is CASSTSGRTGELFF. The CDR3 DNA reads as TGTGCCAGCAGTACTAGCGGGAGAACCGGGGAGCTGTTTTTT. V gene TRBV6-4 combines with J gene TRBJ2-2; 11 bases line up with TRBD2. Germline V CDR1 and CDR2: MRHNA, SNTAGT. V lost 5 bases to trimming and J lost 5 bases; unmatched junction nucleotides: 1. The CDR3 is 14 residues long.

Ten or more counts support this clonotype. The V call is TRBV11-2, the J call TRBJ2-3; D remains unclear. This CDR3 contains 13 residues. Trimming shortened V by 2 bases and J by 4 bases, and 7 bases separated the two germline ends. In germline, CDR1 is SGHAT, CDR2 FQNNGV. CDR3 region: CASSLSSSDTQYF. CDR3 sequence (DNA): TGTGCCAGCAGCTTATCAAGTTCAGATACGCAGTATTTT. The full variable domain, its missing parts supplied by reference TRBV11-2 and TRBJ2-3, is EAGVAQSPRYKIIEKRQSVAFWCNPISGHATLYWYQQILGQGPKLLIQFQNNGVVDDSQLPKDRFSAERLKGVDSTLKIQPAKLEDSAVYLCASSLSSSDTQYFGPGTRLTVL.

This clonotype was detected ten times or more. CDR3 bases: TGTGCCAGCAGCGGACAGGGACACAATGAGCAGTTCTTC. It specifies CASSGQGHNEQFF. The V and J genes are TRBV6-1 and TRBJ2-1; 8 nucleotides align to TRBD1. The V gene's germline CDR1 is MNHNS and CDR2 SASEGT. The ends lost 6 bases at V and 5 bases at J; junction bases unmatched: 3. This CDR3 has 13 residues.

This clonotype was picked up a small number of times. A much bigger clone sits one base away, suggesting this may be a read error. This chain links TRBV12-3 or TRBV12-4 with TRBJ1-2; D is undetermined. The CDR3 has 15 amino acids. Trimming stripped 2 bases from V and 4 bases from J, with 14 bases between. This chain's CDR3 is CASSLMRRDGYGYTF. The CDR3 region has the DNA TGTGCCAGCAGTTTAATGCGGAGAGACGGCTATGGCTACACCTTC.

Written as DNA, the CDR3 is TGCGCCAGCAGCTTGAGACTATGGACTAGCGGGGGGTATGAGCAGTTCTTC. Translating gives CASSLRLWTSGGYEQFF. This chain links TRBV5-1 with TRBJ2-1; 14 nucleotides align to TRBD2. CDR1 is SGHRS, CDR2 YFSETQ, per germline. V shed 1 base, J shed 8 bases, and the junction held 8 bases outside the gene matches. This CDR3 is built from 17 residues.

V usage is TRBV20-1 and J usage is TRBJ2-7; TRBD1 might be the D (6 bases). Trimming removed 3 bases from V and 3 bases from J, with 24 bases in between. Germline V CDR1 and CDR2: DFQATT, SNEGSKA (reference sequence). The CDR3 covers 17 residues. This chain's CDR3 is CSASDRLDPFHFYEQYF. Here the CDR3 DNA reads TGCAGTGCTAGCGACAGGCTGGATCCTTTTCATTTCTACGAGCAGTACTTC.

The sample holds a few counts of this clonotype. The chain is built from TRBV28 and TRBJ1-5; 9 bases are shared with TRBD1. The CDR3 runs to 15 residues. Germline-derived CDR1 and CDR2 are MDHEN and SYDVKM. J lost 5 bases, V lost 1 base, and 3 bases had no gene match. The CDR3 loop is CASSLLTGGDQPQHF. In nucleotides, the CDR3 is TGTGCCAGCAGTTTATTGACAGGGGGTGATCAGCCCCAGCATTTT.

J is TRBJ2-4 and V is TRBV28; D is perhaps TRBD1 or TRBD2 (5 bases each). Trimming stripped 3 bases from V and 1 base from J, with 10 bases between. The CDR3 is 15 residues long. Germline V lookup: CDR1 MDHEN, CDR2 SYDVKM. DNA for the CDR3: TGTGCCAGCAGTTTCTTAGGGGAGGCCAAAAACATTCAGTACTTC. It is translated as CASSFLGEAKNIQYF. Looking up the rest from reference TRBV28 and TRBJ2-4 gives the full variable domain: DVKVTQSSRYLVKRTGEKVFLECVQDMDHENMFWYRQDPGLGLRLIYFSYDVKMKEKGDIPEGYSVSREKKERFSLILESASTNQTSMYLCASSFLGEAKNIQYFGAGTRLSVL.

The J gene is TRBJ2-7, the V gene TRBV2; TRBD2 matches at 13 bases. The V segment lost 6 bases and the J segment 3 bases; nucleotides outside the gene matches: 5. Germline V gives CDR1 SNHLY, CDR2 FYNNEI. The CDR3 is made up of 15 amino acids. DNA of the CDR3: TGTGCCAGCAGGGGGACTAGCGGGATAATCTACGAGCAGTACTTC. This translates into CASRGTSGIIYEQYF.

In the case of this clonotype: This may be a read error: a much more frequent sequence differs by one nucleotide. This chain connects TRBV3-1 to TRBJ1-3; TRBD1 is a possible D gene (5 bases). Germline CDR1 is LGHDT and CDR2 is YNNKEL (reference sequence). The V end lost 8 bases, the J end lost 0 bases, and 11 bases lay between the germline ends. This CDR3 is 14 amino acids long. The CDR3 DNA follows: TGTGCCAGCGGACAACAGAGCTCTGGAAACACCATATATTTT. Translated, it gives CASGQQSSGNTIYF. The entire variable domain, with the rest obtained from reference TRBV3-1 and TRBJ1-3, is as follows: DTAVSQTPKYLVTQMGNDKSIKCEQNLGHDTMYWYKQDSKKFLKIMFSYNNKELIINETVPNRFSPKSPDKAHLNLHINSLELGDSAVYFCASGQQSSGNTIYFGEGSWLTVV.